This entry describes one TCR beta chain. The data were obtained in a study of blood T cell repertoires in COVID-19. CDR1 ENHRY and CDR2 SYGVKD come from the germline V gene. The CDR3 covers 15 residues. Germline trimming cut 3 bases from V and 0 bases from J; bases unmatched to any gene: 3. The table came from immunoSEQ multiplex PCR; TCRdb's copy has only in-frame clones and leaves some out. The sample comprises approximately 200,000 clones, around 85% of which are singletons, and around an eighth rests with the top ten. The chain employs TRBV10-3 and TRBJ2-3; 7 nucleotides match TRBD2. The TCR originated in a woman between 50 and 59 years old with acute or convalescent COVID-19. The sequencing input was peripheral blood. As DNA, the CDR3 is TGTGCCATCAGTGATGTAGCGGGCAGCACAGATACGCAGTATTTT. Its translation is CAISDVAGSTDTQYF.